This T cell receptor (beta chain) was documented in a study of T cell repertoires in cytomegalovirus infection. TCRdb reanalysed the reads using MiXCR and keeps one entry per CDR3 protein. The sample lists approximately 730,000 distinct CDR3 sequences, almost 30% occurring once. The germline V gene encodes CDR1 SGHVS and CDR2 FNYEAQ. The CDR3 has 12 amino acids. The ends were cut back, 4 bases at V and 4 bases at J, with 7 bases in the middle. This clonotype occurred many times. Antigen unknown. The chain uses TRBV7-6 and TRBJ2-5; D unclear. The specimen comprised cultured CD8+ T cells from PBMCs, sampled from culture after CMV antigen stimulation. This clonotype originated in a human donor in good health (CMV status not recorded). Some clones in this sample may be carry-over from other donors' samples. DNA of the CDR3: TGTGCCAGCAGCTCTCCAGGAGAGACCCAGTACTTC. Translation gives CASSSPGETQYF.